The 23 T cell receptor beta chains below all came from one sample that was sequenced in a study of shared clonotypes between healthy human individuals. The data were produced by immunoSEQ multiplex PCR, yet TCRdb's version contains in-frame clones alone and is incomplete. Of about 1.1 million clones in the sample, 77% are singletons; the top ten hold more than 0.85%. The material sequenced was memory CD4+ T cells from PBMCs. Subset indicated: CD45RA-negative fraction. Source of these receptors: a man younger than 35 in good health. Some clones in this sample may be carry-over from other donors' samples.

The J gene is TRBJ2-1, the V gene TRBV4-2, with D possibly being TRBD2 (6 bases). The V end lost 1 base, the J end lost 4 bases, and 17 bases lay between the germline ends. This CDR3 spans 17 amino acids. Germline V gene data show CDR1 as LGHNA and CDR2 as YNFKEQ. CDR3 DNA sequence: TGTGCCAGCAGCCAAGCCCAGAAAGCGGAGGGTTACAATGAGCAGTTCTTC. This encodes CASSQAQKAEGYNEQFF.

This chain uses TRBV7-8 with TRBJ2-3, with 8 bases identical to TRBD1. The germline gives CDR1 SGHVS, CDR2 FQNEAQ. The CDR3 spans 16 residues. Trimming cost V 7 bases and J 0 bases; bases outside gene matches: 9. CDR3 sequence reads: CASTHQGAASTDTQYF. The CDR3 nucleotides are TGTGCCAGCACTCATCAGGGGGCTGCAAGCACAGATACGCAGTATTTT.

The chain is built from TRBV5-1 and TRBJ2-6; D ambiguous. CDR1 SGHRS and CDR2 YFSETQ come from the germline V gene. The CDR3 loop spans 13 amino acids. Trimming took 2 bases from V and 2 from J, leaving 2 bases between them. CDR3 bases: TGCGCCAGCAGCTTCACTGGGGCCAACGTCCTGACTTTC. It yields the protein CASSFTGANVLTF.

The chain is built from TRBV27 and TRBJ1-2, with D perhaps matching TRBD1 (6 bases). The germline gives CDR1 MNHEY, CDR2 SMNVEV (reference sequence). The length of the CDR3 is 15 residues. The V end lost 5 bases, the J end lost 3 bases, and 16 bases lay between the germline ends. The CDR3 loop is CASSQQRGTYYGYTF. The CDR3, as DNA: TGTGCCAGCAGTCAACAGAGGGGGACTTACTATGGCTACACCTTC.

The chain carries TRBV4-2 and TRBJ2-2; 8 bases match TRBD2. The V and J ends lost 4 bases and 0 bases, in that order; junction bases with no gene match: 7. CDR3 length: 17 amino acids. The germline CDR1 and CDR2 sequences are LGHNA and YNFKEQ. CDR3 protein: CASSPVIAGTNTGELFF. Here the CDR3 DNA reads TGTGCCAGCAGCCCAGTGATAGCGGGGACGAACACCGGGGAGCTGTTTTTT.

The chain links TRBV5-1 to TRBJ1-1, with D hard to call. The germline gives CDR1 SGHRS, CDR2 YFSETQ. The CDR3 contains 14 residues. Trimming cost V 4 bases and J 2 bases, with 12 bases left between them. In nucleotides, the CDR3 is TGCGCCAGCAGCCAGGTTCCGCCTAACACTGAAGCTTTCTTT. Encoded protein: CASSQVPPNTEAFF.

This clone was counted a single time. The V call is TRBV5-4, the J call TRBJ2-7; possibly TRBD1 for D (7 bases). Germline values: CDR1 SGHNT, CDR2 YYREEE (reference sequence). V was shortened by 0 bases and J by 4 bases, with 14 bases between the two germline ends. CDR3 length: 15 amino acids. CDR3 bases: TGTGCCAGCAGCTTGGATCCAGGGGGGTCGTACGAGCAGTACTTC. This translates into CASSLDPGGSYEQYF.

V is TRBV5-1 and J is TRBJ2-5, with D perhaps TRBD1 (5 bases). Between the trimmed V and J ends, which lost 2 bases and 3 bases, there was a span of 8 bases. The CDR3 sequence is 13 residues long. The germline CDR1 and CDR2 sequences are SGHRS and YFSETQ. The CDR3: CASSFPGKETQYF. CDR3 nucleotide sequence: TGCGCCAGCAGCTTTCCAGGGAAAGAGACCCAGTACTTC.

This rearrangement joins TRBV28 to TRBJ1-4; D gene ambiguous. The V gene lost 7 bases and the J gene lost 3 bases, with 18 bases spanning the gap. The germline CDR1 and CDR2 sequences are MDHEN and SYDVKM. This CDR3 has 16 amino acids. CDR3 coding DNA: TGTGCCAGCACCGCTCCTGGCCGTATTCCTAATGAAAAACTGTTTTTT. It is translated as CASTAPGRIPNEKLFF.

This clone was recorded a few times. The chain joins TRBV30 to TRBJ1-1; D call uncertain. Germline assignment: CDR1 GTSNPN and CDR2 SVGIG (reference sequence). Trimming took off 0 bases at V and 10 bases at J, with 12 bases between the two ends. The CDR3 sequence is 12 residues long. The CDR3 region is CAWSVLAAAAFF. The DNA of the CDR3 is TGTGCCTGGAGTGTACTGGCGGCGGCAGCTTTCTTT.

Worth noting for this clone: This specimen includes other DNA sequences encoding the same CDR3. The chain links TRBV27 to TRBJ2-2; D gene uncertain. The CDR3 extends over 13 amino acids. V was clipped by 2 bases and J by 6 bases, with 7 bases between them. Per germline, CDR1 MNHEY and CDR2 SMNVEV (reference sequence). The CDR3 protein is CASSLTRAGELFF. DNA of the CDR3: TGTGCCAGCAGTTTAACTCGCGCCGGGGAGCTGTTTTTT.

The genes are TRBV5-1 and TRBJ1-2; TRBD1 matches at 11 bases. Germline V gene lookup returns CDR1 SGHRS and CDR2 YFSETQ. V lost 4 bases to trimming and J lost 7 bases; unmatched junction nucleotides: 6. This CDR3 is 14 amino acids long. The CDR3 nucleotides read TGCGCCAGCAGCCAAGGGACAGGGGGTGGTGGCTACACCTTC. Its translation: CASSQGTGGGGYTF.

The V call is TRBV5-1, the J call TRBJ1-1, with 7 bases identical to TRBD1. The CDR3 contains 15 residues. The V and J ends lost 4 bases and 6 bases, in that order; junction bases with no gene match: 12. In germline, CDR1 is SGHRS, CDR2 YFSETQ. The CDR3 loop reads CASSQGRTGDSEAFF. The CDR3 bases are TGCGCCAGCAGCCAGGGAAGGACAGGTGACTCTGAAGCTTTCTTT.

This chain uses TRBV4-3 with TRBJ2-7, with TRBD2 matching over 11 bases. Losses at the gene ends were 5 bases for V and 4 bases for J; bases not matched to a gene: 4. This CDR3 is 14 amino acids long. CDR1 and CDR2 (germline): LGHNA, YSLEER. DNA of the CDR3: TGCGCCAGCAGCTTGCGGACTAGCGGGTACGAGCAGTACTTC. This codes for CASSLRTSGYEQYF.

The genes are TRBV5-1 and TRBJ2-7; no definite D call. Germline V gene data show CDR1 as SGHRS and CDR2 as YFSETQ. The V and J ends lost 2 bases and 5 bases respectively, with 14 bases between them. This CDR3 has 14 amino acids. The CDR3 loop reads CASSFQRAEDEQYF. Here the CDR3 DNA reads TGCGCCAGCAGCTTCCAACGGGCAGAGGACGAGCAGTACTTC. Looking up the rest from reference TRBV5-1 and TRBJ2-7 gives the full variable domain: KAGVTQTPRYLIKTRGQQVTLSCSPISGHRSVSWYQQTPGQGLQFLFEYFSETQRNKGNFPGRFSGRQFSNSRSEMNVSTLELGDSALYLCASSFQRAEDEQYFGPGTRLTVT.

This chain connects TRBV7-3 to TRBJ2-3, with TRBD1 identical over 9 bases. V lost 7 bases to trimming and J lost 4 bases; unmatched junction nucleotides: 6. This CDR3 has 14 amino acids. Per germline, CDR1 SGHTA and CDR2 FQGTGA. The CDR3 DNA reads TGTGCCAGCACCGTCGACAGGGGGGCAGATACGCAGTATTTT. This sequence encodes CASTVDRGADTQYF.

As for this clone: The same CDR3 arises from other DNA sequences in this sample as well. The chain recombines TRBV29-1 with TRBJ2-3, with D unresolved. With 5 bases removed from V and 0 bases from J, the gap between germline ends came to 6 bases. CDR3 length equals 12 residues. Germline V gene data show CDR1 as SQVTM and CDR2 as ANQGSEA. CDR3 sequence (DNA): TGCAGCGTTTCCGGCAGCACAGATACGCAGTATTTT. Translated: CSVSGSTDTQYF.

The chain employs TRBV4-1 and TRBJ1-2; 9 nucleotides match TRBD1. V was pared by 0 bases and J by 0 bases, with 11 bases of the junction left unmatched. Per the germline V gene, CDR1 is MGHRA and CDR2 is YSYEKL. The CDR3 runs 19 residues. The CDR3 bases are TGCGCCAGCAGCCAAGATGTCCGGACAGGGGCGGCTTCTAACTATGGCTACACCTTC. This sequence encodes CASSQDVRTGAASNYGYTF.

The genes are TRBV5-6 and TRBJ1-5; D perhaps matches TRBD1 (5 bases). This CDR3 has 14 amino acids. V was shortened by 4 bases and J by 6 bases, with 14 bases between the two germline ends. Germline CDR1 SGHDT, CDR2 YYEEEE. The DNA of the CDR3 is TGTGCCAGCAGCAAACAGGATAGGGGTCAGCCCCAGCATTTT. It specifies CASSKQDRGQPQHF. Full variable domain (missing parts from reference TRBV5-6 and TRBJ1-5): DAGVTQSPTHLIKTRGQQVTLRCSPKSGHDTVSWYQQALGQGPQFIFQYYEEEERQRGNFPDRFSGHQFPNYSSELNVNALLLGDSALYLCASSKQDRGQPQHFGDGTRLSIL.

V and J are TRBV10-2 and TRBJ2-5; D is possibly TRBD1 or TRBD2 (5 bases each). The CDR3 is 12 amino acids. V lost 8 bases and J lost 2, with 9 bases in between. Germline V gene lookup returns CDR1 WSHSY and CDR2 SAAADI. CDR3 nucleotide sequence: TGCGCCAGCCTGGGACCGCAAGAGACCCAGTACTTC. Its protein product is CASLGPQETQYF.

This chain links TRBV11-3 with TRBJ2-5, with TRBD2 matching over 12 bases. The J call may be in error: the DNA end matches TRBJ2-7 better. The CDR3 covers 16 residues. CDR1 and CDR2 (germline): SGHNT, YENEEA. Here the CDR3 reads CASSAPGTSGSYEQYF. In nucleotides, the CDR3 is TGTGCCAGCAGCGCACCCGGGACTAGCGGGTCCTACGAGCAGTACTTC.

The chain uses TRBV10-3 and TRBJ2-4, with 8 bases identical to TRBD2. The CDR3 extends over 18 amino acids. The ends lost 0 bases at V and 0 bases at J; junction bases unmatched: 7. Germline lookup yields CDR1 ENHRY and CDR2 SYGVKD. The CDR3 bases are TGTGCCATCAGTGAGTCGGTCGGGCTAGCGGGAGCCAAAAACATTCAGTACTTC. This encodes CAISESVGLAGAKNIQYF.

The chain recombines TRBV7-9 with TRBJ2-6; 11 bases fit TRBD2. This CDR3 comprises 18 residues. Germline V gene sequence: CDR1 SEHNR, CDR2 FQNEAQ (reference sequence). V was pared by 5 bases and J by 0 bases, with 6 bases of the junction left unmatched. This CDR3 is CASSGTSGLHSGANVLTF. The CDR3 DNA reads as TGTGCCAGCAGCGGGACTAGCGGACTTCACTCTGGGGCCAACGTCCTGACTTTC.